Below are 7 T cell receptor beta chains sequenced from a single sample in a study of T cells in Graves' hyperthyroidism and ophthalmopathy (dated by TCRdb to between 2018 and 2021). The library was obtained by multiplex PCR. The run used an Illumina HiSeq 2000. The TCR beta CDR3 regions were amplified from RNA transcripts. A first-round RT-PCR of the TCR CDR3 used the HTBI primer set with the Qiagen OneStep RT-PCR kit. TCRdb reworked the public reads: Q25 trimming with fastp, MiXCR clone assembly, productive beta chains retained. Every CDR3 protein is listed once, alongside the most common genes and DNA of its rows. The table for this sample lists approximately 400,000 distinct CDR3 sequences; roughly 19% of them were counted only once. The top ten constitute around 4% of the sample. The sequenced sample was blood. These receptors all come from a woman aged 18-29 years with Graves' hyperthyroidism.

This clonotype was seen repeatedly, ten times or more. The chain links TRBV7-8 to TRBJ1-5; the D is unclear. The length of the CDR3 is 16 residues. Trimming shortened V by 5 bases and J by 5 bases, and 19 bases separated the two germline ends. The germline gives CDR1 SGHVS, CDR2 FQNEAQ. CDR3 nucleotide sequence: TGTGCCAGCAGCATACGGCTGGGTCGCGCGGATCAGCCCCAGCATTTT. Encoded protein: CASSIRLGRADQPQHF.

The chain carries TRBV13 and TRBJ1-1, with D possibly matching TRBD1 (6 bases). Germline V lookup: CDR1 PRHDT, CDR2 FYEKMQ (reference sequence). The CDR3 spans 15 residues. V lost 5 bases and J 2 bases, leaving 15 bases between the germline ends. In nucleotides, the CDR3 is TGTGCCAGCAGCACTCGACGGACAGTTAACACTGAAGCTTTCTTT. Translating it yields CASSTRRTVNTEAFF.

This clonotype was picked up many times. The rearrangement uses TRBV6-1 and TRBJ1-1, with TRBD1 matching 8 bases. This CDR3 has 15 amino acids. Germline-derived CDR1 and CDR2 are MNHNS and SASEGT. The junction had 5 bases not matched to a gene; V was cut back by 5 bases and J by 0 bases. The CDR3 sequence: CASSRQGILNTEAFF. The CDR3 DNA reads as TGTGCCAGCAGTCGACAGGGGATTCTGAACACTGAAGCTTTCTTT.

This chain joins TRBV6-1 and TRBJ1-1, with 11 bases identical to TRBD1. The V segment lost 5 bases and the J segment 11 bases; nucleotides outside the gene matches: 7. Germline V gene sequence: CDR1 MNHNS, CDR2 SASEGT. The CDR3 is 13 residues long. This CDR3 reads CASSQDRGLGAFF. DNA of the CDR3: TGTGCCAGCAGTCAGGACAGGGGGCTTGGGGCTTTCTTT.

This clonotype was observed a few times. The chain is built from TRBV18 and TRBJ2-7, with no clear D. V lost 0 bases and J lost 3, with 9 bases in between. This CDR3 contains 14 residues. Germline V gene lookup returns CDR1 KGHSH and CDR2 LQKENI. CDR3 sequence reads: CASSPPGDVYEQYF. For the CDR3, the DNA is TGTGCCAGCTCACCACCTGGGGATGTCTACGAGCAGTACTTC.

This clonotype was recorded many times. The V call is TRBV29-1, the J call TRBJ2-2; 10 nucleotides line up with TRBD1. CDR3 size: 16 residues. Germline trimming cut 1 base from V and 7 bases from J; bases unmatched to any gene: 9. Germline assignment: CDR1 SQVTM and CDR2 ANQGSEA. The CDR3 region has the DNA TGCAGCGTTGAAGGGTACCGGGACAGGGGCATCGGGGAGCTGTTTTTT. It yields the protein CSVEGYRDRGIGELFF.

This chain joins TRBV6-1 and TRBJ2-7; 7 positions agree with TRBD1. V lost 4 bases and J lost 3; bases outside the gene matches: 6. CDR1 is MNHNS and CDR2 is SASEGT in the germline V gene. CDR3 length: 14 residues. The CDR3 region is CASSVGQQSYEQYF. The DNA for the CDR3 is TGTGCCAGCAGTGTGGGACAGCAGAGCTACGAGCAGTACTTC.